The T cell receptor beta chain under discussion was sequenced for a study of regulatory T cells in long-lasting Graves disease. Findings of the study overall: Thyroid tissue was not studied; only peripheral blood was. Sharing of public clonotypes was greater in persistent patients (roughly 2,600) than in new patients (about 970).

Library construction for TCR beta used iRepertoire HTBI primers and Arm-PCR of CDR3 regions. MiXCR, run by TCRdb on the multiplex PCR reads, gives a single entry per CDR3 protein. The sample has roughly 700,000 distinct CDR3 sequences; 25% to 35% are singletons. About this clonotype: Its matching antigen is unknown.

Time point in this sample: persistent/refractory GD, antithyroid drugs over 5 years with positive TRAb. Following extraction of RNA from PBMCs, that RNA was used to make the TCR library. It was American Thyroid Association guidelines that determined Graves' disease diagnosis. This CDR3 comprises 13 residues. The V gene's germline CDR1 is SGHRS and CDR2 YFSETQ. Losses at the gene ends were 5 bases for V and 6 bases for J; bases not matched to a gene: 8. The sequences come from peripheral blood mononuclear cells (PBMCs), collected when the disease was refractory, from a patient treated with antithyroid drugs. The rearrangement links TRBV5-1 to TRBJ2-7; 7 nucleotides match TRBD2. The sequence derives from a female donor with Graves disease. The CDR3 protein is CASRFREVGEQYF. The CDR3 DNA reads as TGCGCCAGCAGATTCCGGGAGGTCGGCGAGCAGTACTTC.